The entry below gives a single T cell receptor (beta chain) sequence along with its context. What it binds is unknown. V was trimmed by 1 base and J by 0 bases, leaving 9 bases between them. Germline loops: CDR1 SGHAT, CDR2 FQNNGV. The CDR3 extends over 16 amino acids. Clones were sequenced by immunoSEQ multiplex PCR, and TCRdb holds only the in-frame ones, with some missing. Of 90,000 to 130,000 clones listed, about 92% were seen once; the top ten hold 1% to 1.5%. The source of the sample is a study of graft-versus-host responses after intestinal transplantation. Study details: Multivisceral, liver-intestinal, or isolated intestinal transplants were performed in recipients. Uniformly, recipients were administered anti-thymocyte globulin induction with subsequent tacrolimus and steroids for around three years.

Study observations and caveats: GvH clones appeared in recipient marrow, some first in ileum or blood. Early post-transplant HvG declines tracked with peak circulating GvH clone levels.

Sequencing used unstimulated CD8+ T cells sorted from spleen or lymph node cells, obtained before transplant. This chain joins TRBV11-2 and TRBJ2-2; D may be TRBD1 or TRBD2 (5 bases each). The origin of this receptor is a human donor who was the organ donor for an intestinal transplant. The CDR3 loop reads CASSLAGTTNTGELFF. CDR3 DNA: TGTGCCAGCAGCTTAGCAGGGACGACGAACACCGGGGAGCTGTTTTTT.